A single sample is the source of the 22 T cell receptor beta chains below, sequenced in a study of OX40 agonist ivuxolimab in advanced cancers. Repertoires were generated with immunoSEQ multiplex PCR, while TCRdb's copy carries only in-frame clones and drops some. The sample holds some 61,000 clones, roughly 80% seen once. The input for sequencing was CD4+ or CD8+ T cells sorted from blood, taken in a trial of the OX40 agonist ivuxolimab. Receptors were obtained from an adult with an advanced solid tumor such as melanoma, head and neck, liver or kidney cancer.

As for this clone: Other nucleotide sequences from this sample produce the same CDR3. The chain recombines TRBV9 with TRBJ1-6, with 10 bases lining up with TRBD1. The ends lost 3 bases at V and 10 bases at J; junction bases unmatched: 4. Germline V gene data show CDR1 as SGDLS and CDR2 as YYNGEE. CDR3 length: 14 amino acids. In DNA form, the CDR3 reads TGTGCCAGCAGCGGGACAGGGGGGAACTCACCCCTCCACTTT. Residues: CASSGTGGNSPLHF.

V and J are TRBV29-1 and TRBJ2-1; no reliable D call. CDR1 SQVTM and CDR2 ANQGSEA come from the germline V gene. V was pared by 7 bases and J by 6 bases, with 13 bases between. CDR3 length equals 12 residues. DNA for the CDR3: TGCAGCGCTTCGTCGGGCTCCAATGAGCAGTTCTTC. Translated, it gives CSASSGSNEQFF.

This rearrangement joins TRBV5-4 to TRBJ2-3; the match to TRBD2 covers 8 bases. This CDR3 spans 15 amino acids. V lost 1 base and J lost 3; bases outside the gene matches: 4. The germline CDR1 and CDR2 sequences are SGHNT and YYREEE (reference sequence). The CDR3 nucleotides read TGTGCCAGCAGCTTGCGGGAGGGCGGAACAGATACGCAGTATTTT. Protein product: CASSLREGGTDTQYF.

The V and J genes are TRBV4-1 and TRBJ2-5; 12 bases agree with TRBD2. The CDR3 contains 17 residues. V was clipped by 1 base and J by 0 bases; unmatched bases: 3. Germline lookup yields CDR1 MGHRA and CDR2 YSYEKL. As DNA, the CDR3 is TGCGCCAGCAGCCAAGGACTAGCGGGGGAGTACCAAGAGACCCAGTACTTC. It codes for CASSQGLAGEYQETQYF.

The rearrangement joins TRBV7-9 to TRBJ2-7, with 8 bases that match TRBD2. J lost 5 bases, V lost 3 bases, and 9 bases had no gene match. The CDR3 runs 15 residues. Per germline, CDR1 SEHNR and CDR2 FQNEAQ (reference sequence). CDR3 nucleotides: TGTGCCAGCAGCTTCCCGGGGGGGAGGGCCCACGAGCAGTACTTC. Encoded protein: CASSFPGGRAHEQYF.

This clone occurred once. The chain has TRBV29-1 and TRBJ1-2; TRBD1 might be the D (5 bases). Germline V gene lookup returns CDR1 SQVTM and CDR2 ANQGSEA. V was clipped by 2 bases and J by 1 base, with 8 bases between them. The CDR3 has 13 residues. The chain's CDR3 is CSVEIDSNYGYTF. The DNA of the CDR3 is TGCAGCGTTGAAATCGACAGTAACTATGGCTACACCTTC.

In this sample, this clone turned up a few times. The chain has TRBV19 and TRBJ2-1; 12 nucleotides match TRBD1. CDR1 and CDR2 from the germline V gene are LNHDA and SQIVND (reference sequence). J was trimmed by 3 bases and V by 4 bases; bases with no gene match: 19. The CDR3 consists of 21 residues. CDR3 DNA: TGTGCCAGTAGTACCCCCCCGTTGGGACAGGGGGCGATGACAAACTACAATGAGCAGTTCTTC. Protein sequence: CASSTPPLGQGAMTNYNEQFF. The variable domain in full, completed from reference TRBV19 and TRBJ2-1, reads DGGITQSPKYLFRKEGQNVTLSCEQNLNHDAMYWYRQDPGQGLRLIYYSQIVNDFQKGDIAEGYSVSREKKESFPLTVTSAQKNPTAFYLCASSTPPLGQGAMTNYNEQFFGPGTRLTVL.

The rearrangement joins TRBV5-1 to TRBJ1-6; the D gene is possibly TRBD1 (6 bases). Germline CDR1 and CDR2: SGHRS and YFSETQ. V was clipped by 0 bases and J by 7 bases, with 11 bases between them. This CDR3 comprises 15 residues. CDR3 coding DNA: TGCGCCAGCAGCTTGGACAGGGTCCCGAATTCACCCCTCCACTTT. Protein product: CASSLDRVPNSPLHF.

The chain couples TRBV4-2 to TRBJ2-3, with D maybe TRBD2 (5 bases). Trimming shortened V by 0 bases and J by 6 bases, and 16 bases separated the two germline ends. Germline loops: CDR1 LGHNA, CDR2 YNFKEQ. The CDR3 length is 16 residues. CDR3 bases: TGTGCCAGCAGCCAAGATCTTCGGACTTCGGCGGATACGCAGTATTTT. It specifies CASSQDLRTSADTQYF.

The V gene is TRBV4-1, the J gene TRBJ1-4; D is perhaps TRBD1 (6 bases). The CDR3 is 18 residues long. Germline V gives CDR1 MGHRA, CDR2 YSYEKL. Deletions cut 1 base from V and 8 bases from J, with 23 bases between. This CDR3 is CASSQGPRGRGNLEKLFF. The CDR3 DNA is TGCGCCAGCAGCCAAGGCCCGAGAGGAAGGGGGAATTTGGAAAAACTGTTTTTT.

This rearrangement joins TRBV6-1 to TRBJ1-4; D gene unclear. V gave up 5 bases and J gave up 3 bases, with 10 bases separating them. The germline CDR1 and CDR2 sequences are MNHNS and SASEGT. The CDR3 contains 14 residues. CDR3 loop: CASSLLVANEKLFF. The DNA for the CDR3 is TGTGCCAGCAGTCTTTTGGTGGCTAATGAAAAACTGTTTTTT.

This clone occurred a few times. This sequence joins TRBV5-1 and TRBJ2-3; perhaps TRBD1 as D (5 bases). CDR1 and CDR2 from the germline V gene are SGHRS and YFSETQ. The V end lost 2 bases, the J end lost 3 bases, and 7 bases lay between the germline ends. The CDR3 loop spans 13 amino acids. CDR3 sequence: CASSFQGTDTQYF. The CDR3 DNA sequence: TGCGCCAGCAGCTTTCAGGGTACAGATACGCAGTATTTT. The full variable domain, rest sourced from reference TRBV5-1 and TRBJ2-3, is KAGVTQTPRYLIKTRGQQVTLSCSPISGHRSVSWYQQTPGQGLQFLFEYFSETQRNKGNFPGRFSGRQFSNSRSEMNVSTLELGDSALYLCASSFQGTDTQYFGPGTRLTVL.

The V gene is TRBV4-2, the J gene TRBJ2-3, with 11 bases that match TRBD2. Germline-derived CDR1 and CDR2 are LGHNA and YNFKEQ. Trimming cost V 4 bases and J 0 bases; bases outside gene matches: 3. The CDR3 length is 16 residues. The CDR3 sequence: CASSPRTSGSTDTQYF. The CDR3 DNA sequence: TGTGCCAGCAGCCCCCGGACTAGCGGGAGCACAGATACGCAGTATTTT.

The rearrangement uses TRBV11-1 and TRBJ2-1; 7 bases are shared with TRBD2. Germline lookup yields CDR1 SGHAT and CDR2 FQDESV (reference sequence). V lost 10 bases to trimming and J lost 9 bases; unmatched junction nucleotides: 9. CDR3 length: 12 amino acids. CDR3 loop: CATGSGGSEQFF. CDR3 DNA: TGTGCCACCGGGTCCGGGGGGTCTGAGCAGTTCTTC.

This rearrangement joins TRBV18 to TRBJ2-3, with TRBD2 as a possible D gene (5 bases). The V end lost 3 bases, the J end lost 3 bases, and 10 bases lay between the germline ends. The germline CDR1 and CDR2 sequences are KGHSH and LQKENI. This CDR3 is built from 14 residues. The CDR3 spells CASSPGAVTDTQYF. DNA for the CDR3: TGTGCCAGCTCACCGGGAGCCGTAACAGATACGCAGTATTTT.

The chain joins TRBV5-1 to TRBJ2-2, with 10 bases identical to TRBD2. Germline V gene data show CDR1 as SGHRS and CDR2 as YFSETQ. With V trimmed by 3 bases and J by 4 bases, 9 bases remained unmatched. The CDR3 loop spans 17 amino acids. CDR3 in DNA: TGCGCCAGCAGCTCGACAACTAGCGGGGACCTCACCGGGGAGCTGTTTTTT. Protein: CASSSTTSGDLTGELFF.

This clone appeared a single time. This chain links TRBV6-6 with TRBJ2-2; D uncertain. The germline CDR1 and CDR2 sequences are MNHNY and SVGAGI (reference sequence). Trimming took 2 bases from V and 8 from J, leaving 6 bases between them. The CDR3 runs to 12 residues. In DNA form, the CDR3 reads TGTGCCAGCAGTTACGTCGGTGGGGAGCTGTTTTTT. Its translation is CASSYVGGELFF.

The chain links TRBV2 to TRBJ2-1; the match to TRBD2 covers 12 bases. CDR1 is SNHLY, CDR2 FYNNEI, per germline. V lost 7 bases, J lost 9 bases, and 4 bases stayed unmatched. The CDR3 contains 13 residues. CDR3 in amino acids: CASTSGGASEQFF. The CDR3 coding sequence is TGTGCCAGCACTAGCGGGGGGGCCAGTGAGCAGTTCTTC.

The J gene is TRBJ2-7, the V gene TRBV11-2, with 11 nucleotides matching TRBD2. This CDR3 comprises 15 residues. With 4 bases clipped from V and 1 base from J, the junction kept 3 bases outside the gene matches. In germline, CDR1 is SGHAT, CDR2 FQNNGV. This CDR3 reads CASSSTSGTSYEQYF. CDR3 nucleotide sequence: TGTGCCAGCAGCTCGACTAGCGGGACTTCCTACGAGCAGTACTTC.

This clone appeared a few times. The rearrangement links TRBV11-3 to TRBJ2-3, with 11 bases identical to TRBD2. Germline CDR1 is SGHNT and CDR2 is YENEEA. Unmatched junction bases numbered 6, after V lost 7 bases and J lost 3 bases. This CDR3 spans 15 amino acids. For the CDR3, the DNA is TGTGCCAGCACGGGAGGGACTAGCGGTACAGATACGCAGTATTTT. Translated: CASTGGTSGTDTQYF.

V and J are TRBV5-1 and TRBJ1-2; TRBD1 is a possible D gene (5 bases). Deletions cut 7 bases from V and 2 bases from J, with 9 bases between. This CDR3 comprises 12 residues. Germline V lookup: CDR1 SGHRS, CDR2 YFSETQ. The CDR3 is CASGQGNYGYTF. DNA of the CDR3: TGCGCCAGCGGTCAGGGCAACTATGGCTACACCTTC.

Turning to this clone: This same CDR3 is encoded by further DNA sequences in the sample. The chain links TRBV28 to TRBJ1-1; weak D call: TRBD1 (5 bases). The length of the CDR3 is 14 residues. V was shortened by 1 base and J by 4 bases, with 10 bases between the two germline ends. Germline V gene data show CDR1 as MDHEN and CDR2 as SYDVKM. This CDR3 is CASSLFGDGTEAFF. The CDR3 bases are TGTGCCAGCAGTTTATTTGGGGACGGCACTGAAGCTTTCTTT.